One sample yielded the 7 T cell receptor beta chains listed below, sequenced in a study of blood T cell repertoires in COVID-19. Measured with immunoSEQ multiplex PCR; TCRdb has only the in-frame clones, and not every one. The sample has tens of thousands of clones, 84% seen once. The sample taken for sequencing was peripheral blood. The receptors come from a human donor in a cohort sampled during active COVID-19.

This sequence joins TRBV7-6 and TRBJ1-4, with 7 bases aligning to TRBD1. The J segment lost 7 bases and the V segment lost 3 bases, leaving 11 bases of the junction unmatched. Germline values: CDR1 SGHVS, CDR2 FNYEAQ. There are 16 residues in the CDR3. The CDR3: CASSLSTGSEGEKLFF. CDR3 nucleotide sequence: TGTGCCAGCAGCTTGTCGACAGGGTCTGAGGGTGAAAAACTGTTTTTT.

The V and J genes are TRBV5-4 and TRBJ2-1; tentative D call: TRBD2 (6 bases). Per the germline V gene, CDR1 is SGHNT and CDR2 is YYREEE (reference sequence). The V gene lost 0 bases and the J gene lost 2 bases, with 15 bases spanning the gap. The CDR3 sequence is 17 residues long. CDR3 coding DNA: TGTGCCAGCAGCTTGGCCGGTGGGCGGGGAGCCTACAATGAGCAGTTCTTC. This codes for CASSLAGGRGAYNEQFF.

To note about this clone: Other DNA sequences in the sample encode the same CDR3. This chain connects TRBV2 to TRBJ2-7, with D maybe TRBD1 (5 bases). V was trimmed by 3 bases and J by 3 bases, leaving 9 bases between them. Germline CDR1 and CDR2: SNHLY and FYNNEI. There are 13 residues in the CDR3. CDR3 protein: CASSDQGSYEQYF. The CDR3 bases are TGTGCCAGCAGTGACCAGGGAAGCTACGAGCAGTACTTC.

The gene calls are TRBV5-1 and TRBJ2-5, with 12 bases fitting TRBD2. J lost 1 base, V lost 4 bases, and 8 bases had no gene match. The CDR3 covers 17 residues. CDR1 and CDR2 (germline): SGHRS, YFSETQ. The CDR3 bases are TGCGCCAGCAGCCGTAGTCCACTAGCGGGAGGCCAAGAGACCCAGTACTTC. Its protein product is CASSRSPLAGGQETQYF.

This chain connects TRBV11-2 to TRBJ1-1; D remains unclear. The germline V and J ends were trimmed by 4 bases and 5 bases, with 11 bases remaining between them. CDR1 is SGHAT, CDR2 FQNNGV, per germline. CDR3 length: 13 residues. CDR3 bases: TGTGCCAGCAGCTCGACGACTAGAACTGAAGCTTTCTTT. Its protein product is CASSSTTRTEAFF.

The chain employs TRBV10-3 and TRBJ2-5; a weak D match, TRBD1 (6 bases). The germline V gene encodes CDR1 ENHRY and CDR2 SYGVKD. The CDR3 runs to 13 residues. V lost 10 bases to trimming and J lost 4 bases, with 16 bases between them. Written as DNA, the CDR3 is TGTGCCACCCGGGACAAACCTGGAGAGACCCAGTACTTC. Its translation: CATRDKPGETQYF.

The chain recombines TRBV10-3 with TRBJ1-4, with 9 bases identical to TRBD1. The V gene end was trimmed by 3 bases and the J gene end by 7 bases; junction bases not matched to a gene: 9. In germline, CDR1 is ENHRY, CDR2 SYGVKD. This CDR3 contains 16 residues. CDR3: CAISENRGQKGEKLFF. DNA of the CDR3: TGTGCCATCAGTGAAAACAGGGGGCAGAAGGGTGAAAAACTGTTTTTT.